These 15 T cell receptor beta chains were all obtained from the same sample, sequenced in a study of T cells in Graves' hyperthyroidism and ophthalmopathy. TCR beta CDR3 sequences were amplified from RNA transcripts. Initially, a first-round RT-PCR of the TCR CDR3 employed the HTBI primer set. TCRdb reanalysed the multiplex PCR reads using MiXCR and keeps one entry per CDR3 protein. Altogether under 250,000 distinct CDR3 sequences are present, approximately 25% being singletons, with the ten largest covering around 32%. The sample was blood. Receptors were obtained from a woman aged 40 to 50 with Graves' ophthalmopathy.

This clonotype was seen repeatedly, ten times or more. This chain uses TRBV7-9 with TRBJ2-5, with 10 bases lining up with TRBD2. The CDR3 is 16 amino acids. Germline V CDR1 and CDR2: SEHNR, FQNEAQ (reference sequence). J was trimmed by 5 bases and V by 3 bases; bases with no gene match: 9. DNA of the CDR3: TGTGCCAGCAGCTTGTGGGTAGCGGGAGGAACGGAGACCCAGTACTTC. Its protein is CASSLWVAGGTETQYF.

This clonotype was observed many times. This chain uses TRBV11-2 with TRBJ2-1; 7 positions agree with TRBD1. This CDR3 has 15 amino acids. V was pared by 4 bases and J by 5 bases, with 8 bases of the junction left unmatched. Germline CDR1 and CDR2: SGHAT and FQNNGV. CDR3 sequence reads: CASSSRGLNNNEQFF. The CDR3, as DNA: TGTGCCAGCAGCTCTAGGGGGCTCAACAACAATGAGCAGTTCTTC.

This clonotype was counted many times. V is TRBV29-1 and J is TRBJ2-2, with 9 positions matching TRBD1. The J segment lost 6 bases and the V segment lost 4 bases, leaving 6 bases of the junction unmatched. Germline CDR1 and CDR2: SQVTM and ANQGSEA. This CDR3 has 14 residues. The CDR3 region is CSVAQTGGAGELFF. The CDR3 bases are TGCAGCGTTGCCCAGACAGGGGGTGCCGGGGAGCTGTTTTTT.

This clonotype was counted ten times or more. This chain joins TRBV7-9 and TRBJ2-7; tentative D call: TRBD2 (5 bases). The ends were cut back, 3 bases at V and 1 base at J, with 7 bases in the middle. CDR1 is SEHNR and CDR2 is FQNEAQ in the germline V gene (reference sequence). This CDR3 comprises 13 residues. The CDR3 DNA follows: TGTGCCAGCAGCTTCCGGGAATCCTACGAGCAGTACTTC. Encoded protein: CASSFRESYEQYF.

This clonotype was recorded at least ten times. V and J are TRBV7-2 and TRBJ2-7, with TRBD1 matching over 9 bases. There are 15 residues in the CDR3. The V gene end was trimmed by 1 base and the J gene end by 2 bases; junction bases not matched to a gene: 3. Per the germline V gene, CDR1 is SGHTA and CDR2 is FQGNSA. The CDR3 bases are TGTGCCAGCAGCTTAGGGGACAGGGAAACCTACGAGCAGTACTTC. Translating it yields CASSLGDRETYEQYF.

There are many counts of this clonotype. The rearrangement links TRBV7-8 to TRBJ2-7, with D possibly being TRBD1 (6 bases). The V and J ends lost 3 bases and 4 bases respectively, with 16 bases between them. The CDR3 length is 15 residues. Germline loops: CDR1 SGHVS, CDR2 FQNEAQ. The CDR3 loop reads CASSLYTGQIYEQYF. The DNA of the CDR3 is TGTGCCAGCAGCTTGTACACGGGACAAATTTACGAGCAGTACTTC.

This clonotype was seen repeatedly, ten times or more. This chain connects TRBV28 to TRBJ1-2; the D is unclear. This CDR3 comprises 13 residues. Deletions cut 3 bases from V and 2 bases from J, with 7 bases between. CDR1 is MDHEN, CDR2 SYDVKM, per germline. Here the CDR3 DNA reads TGTGCCAGCAGTTTGGGCAGGAACTATGGCTACACCTTC. Its protein product is CASSLGRNYGYTF.

This clonotype was observed at least ten times. CDR3 protein: CASSLGAYSNQPQHF. CDR3 DNA sequence: TGTGCCAGCAGCTTAGGGGCTTATAGCAATCAGCCCCAGCATTTT. The V and J genes are TRBV7-9 and TRBJ1-5; D unresolved. Deletions cut 1 base from V and 0 bases from J, with 7 bases between. This CDR3 is built from 15 residues. CDR1 and CDR2 (germline): SEHNR, FQNEAQ (reference sequence).

The chain joins TRBV12-3 or TRBV12-4 to TRBJ2-2; D perhaps matches TRBD2 (6 bases). Trimming shortened V by 8 bases and J by 3 bases, and 19 bases separated the two germline ends. The CDR3 has 16 amino acids. The CDR3 reads CASPPGQGGYTGELFF. CDR3 nucleotide sequence: TGTGCCAGCCCCCCCGGGCAGGGAGGCTACACCGGGGAGCTGTTTTTT.

This clonotype was recorded many times. The chain has TRBV12-3 or TRBV12-4 and TRBJ1-2, with 7 bases lining up with TRBD1. This CDR3 contains 15 residues. V lost 5 bases and J lost 3; bases outside the gene matches: 9. This CDR3 is CASSHSLRGDYGYTF. The CDR3, as DNA: TGTGCCAGCAGTCACTCCCTCAGGGGGGACTATGGCTACACCTTC.

The chain links TRBV27 to TRBJ1-5, with 8 bases identical to TRBD1. Germline V gene sequence: CDR1 MNHEY, CDR2 SMNVEV (reference sequence). The trim removed 3 bases at V and 5 bases at J, leaving 3 bases unmatched. CDR3 size: 14 residues. The CDR3 bases are TGTGCCAGCAGTTTGACAGGGGACTATCAGCCCCAGCATTTT. It is translated as CASSLTGDYQPQHF.

This clonotype was observed many times. Mismatch with germline at one junction end may stem from a read error. The V gene is TRBV7-3, the J gene TRBJ2-7; 7 nucleotides line up with TRBD2. This CDR3 has 14 residues. CDR1 is SGHTA and CDR2 is FQGTGA in the germline V gene. The CDR3 DNA sequence: TGTGCCAGCAGCCCAACTAGCGACAACTACGAGCGGTACTTC. As protein: CASSPTSDNYERYF.

This clonotype was picked up a small number of times. The CDR3 reads CASSQDSGRTEAFF. As DNA, the CDR3 is TGCGCCAGCAGCCAAGATAGTGGGAGGACTGAAGCTTTCTTT. This chain uses TRBV4-1 with TRBJ1-1; D unclear. This CDR3 spans 14 amino acids. Germline CDR1 MGHRA, CDR2 YSYEKL. Trimming stripped 0 bases from V and 5 bases from J, with 10 bases between.

The V call is TRBV12-3 or TRBV12-4, the J call TRBJ1-1; the D gene is possibly TRBD1 (6 bases). The CDR3 runs to 13 residues. Trimming left V 4 bases short and J 8 bases short, with 14 bases between. The CDR3 protein is CASSYKADSEAFF. The DNA for the CDR3 is TGTGCCAGCAGTTACAAAGCGGACAGCGAAGCTTTCTTT.

This clonotype was seen at least ten times. This sequence joins TRBV6-1 and TRBJ1-3; 7 bases match TRBD1. The CDR3 has 16 residues. Germline V gives CDR1 MNHNS, CDR2 SASEGT. Trimming cost V 6 bases and J 0 bases; bases outside gene matches: 8. CDR3 bases: TGTGCCAGCAGGTCAGACAGGGCGAACTCTGGAAACACCATATATTTT. Encoded protein: CASRSDRANSGNTIYF.